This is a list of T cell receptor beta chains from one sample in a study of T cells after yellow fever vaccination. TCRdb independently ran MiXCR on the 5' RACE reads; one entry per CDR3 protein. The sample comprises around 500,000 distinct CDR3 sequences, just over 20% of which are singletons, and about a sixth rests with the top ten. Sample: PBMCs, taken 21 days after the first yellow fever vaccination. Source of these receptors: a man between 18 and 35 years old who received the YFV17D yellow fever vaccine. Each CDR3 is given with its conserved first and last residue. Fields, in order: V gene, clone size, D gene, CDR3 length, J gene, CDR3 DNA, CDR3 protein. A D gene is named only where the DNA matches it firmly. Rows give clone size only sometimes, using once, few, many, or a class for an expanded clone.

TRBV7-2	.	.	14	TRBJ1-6	TGTGCCAGCAGCCTAGGGGTGGGTTATTCACCCCTCCACTTT	CASSLGVGYSPLHF
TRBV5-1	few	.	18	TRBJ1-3	TGCGCCAGCAGCACCGGGACCGGGACTGAATACTCTGGAAACACCATATATTTT	CASSTGTGTEYSGNTIYF
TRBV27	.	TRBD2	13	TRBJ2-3	TGTGCCAGCATGGGGGGGGGAACAGATACGCAGTATTTT	CASMGGGTDTQYF
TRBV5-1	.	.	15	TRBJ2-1	TGCGCCAGCAGCTTGTTTCCGGGGTCCTACAATGAGCAGTTCTTC	CASSLFPGSYNEQFF
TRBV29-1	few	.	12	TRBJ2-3	TGCAGCCACGGGAGTGGTACAGATACGCAGTATTTT	CSHGSGTDTQYF
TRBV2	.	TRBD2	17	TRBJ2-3	TGTGCCAGCAGTGACTCTTGGGGGGGGAATGGTGCAGATACGCAGTATTTT	CASSDSWGGNGADTQYF
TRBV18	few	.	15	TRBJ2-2	TGTGCCAGCTCACCAGACAGGCAGAACACCGGGGAGCTGTTTTTT	CASSPDRQNTGELFF
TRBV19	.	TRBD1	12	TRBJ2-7	TGTGCCAGTAGTGCGACAGGGTTCGAGCAGTACTTC	CASSATGFEQYF
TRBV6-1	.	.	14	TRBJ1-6	TGTGCCAGCAGTGAAAACACAGGGAGGCCACCCCTCCACTTT	CASSENTGRPPLHF
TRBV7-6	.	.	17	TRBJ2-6	TGTGCCAGCAGCCAAGGACCGGGTTCGTCTGGGGCCAACGTCCTGACTTTC	CASSQGPGSSGANVLTF
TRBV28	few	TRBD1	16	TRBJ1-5	TGTGCCAGCAGTCCCACTCCCGGGACAGGGGATCAGCCCCAGCATTTT	CASSPTPGTGDQPQHF
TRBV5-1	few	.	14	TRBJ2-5	TGCGCCAGCAGCTTGTTGCCGACACAAGAGACCCAGTACTTC	CASSLLPTQETQYF
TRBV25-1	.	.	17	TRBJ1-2	TGTGCCAGCAGCCACTTAGGGGCGGAGGCCATTAACTATGGCTACACCTTC	CASSHLGAEAINYGYTF
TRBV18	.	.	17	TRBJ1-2	TGTGCCAGCTCACCACCTTGGACACCAGCCGGGAACTATGGCTACACCTTC	CASSPPWTPAGNYGYTF
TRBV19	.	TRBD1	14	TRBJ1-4	TGTGCCAGTAGTGCGGACAGGGAGGGCGAAAAACTGTTTTTT	CASSADREGEKLFF
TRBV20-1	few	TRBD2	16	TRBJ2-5	TGCAGTGCCACCGTATCGGCTAGCGGGGGGGCGGGGACCCAGTACTTC	CSATVSASGGAGTQYF
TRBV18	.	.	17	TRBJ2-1	TGTGCCAGCTCACCGACTATCGTTTCACCCTCGTTTGATGAGCAGTTCTTC	CASSPTIVSPSFDEQFF
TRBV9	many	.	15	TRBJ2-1	TGTGCCAGCAGCGTAGTAGGGGGGGGGCGGAATGAGCAGTTCTTC	CASSVVGGGRNEQFF
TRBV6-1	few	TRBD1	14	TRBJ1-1	TGTGCCAGCAGCCAGGGACAGAAGAACACTGAAGCTTTCTTT	CASSQGQKNTEAFF
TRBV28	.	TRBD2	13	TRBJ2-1	TGTGCCAGCAGCCCAGGGAGGGCCCGGTGGGTGTTCTTC	CASSPGRARWVFF
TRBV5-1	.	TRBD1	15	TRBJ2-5	TGCGCCAGCAGCCCCACCGGGACAGGGGGGGAGACCCAGTACTTC	CASSPTGTGGETQYF
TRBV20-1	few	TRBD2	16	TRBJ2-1	TGCAGTGCTAGAGATCTAGCGGAACCCTCCTACAATGAGCAGTTCTTC	CSARDLAEPSYNEQFF
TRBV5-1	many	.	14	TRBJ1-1	TGCGCCAGCAGCGGGGGGGCTATGAACACTGAAGCTTTCTTT	CASSGGAMNTEAFF
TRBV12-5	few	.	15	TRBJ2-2	TGTGCTAGTGGTTTGCAGGGATCGAACACCGGGGAGCTGTTTTTT	CASGLQGSNTGELFF
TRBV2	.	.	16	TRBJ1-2	TGTGCCAGCAGTGAAAACGTACCCATAGGAGACTATGGCTACACCTTC	CASSENVPIGDYGYTF
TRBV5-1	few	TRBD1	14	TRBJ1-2	TGCGCCAGCAGCTCCCTGACAGGGAACTATGGCTACACCTTC	CASSSLTGNYGYTF
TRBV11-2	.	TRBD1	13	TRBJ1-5	TGTGCCAGCAGCACAGGGGGCAATCAGCCCCAGCATTTT	CASSTGGNQPQHF
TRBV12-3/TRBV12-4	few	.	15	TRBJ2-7	TGTGCCAGCAGTTTAAACAGGGCCCCCGGCAGCAAGCAGTACTTC	CASSLNRAPGSKQYF
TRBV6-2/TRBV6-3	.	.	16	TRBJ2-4	TGTGCCAGCACCGATCGGCCGGCGGGAGCCAAAAACATTCAGTACTTC	CASTDRPAGAKNIQYF
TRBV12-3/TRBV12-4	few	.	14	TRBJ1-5	TGTGCCAGCAGTTTGTTGGGGTGGAATCAGCCCCAGCATTTT	CASSLLGWNQPQHF
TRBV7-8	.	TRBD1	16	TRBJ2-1	TGTGCCAGCAGCTTGAGTGGGACAGTCCTTGCCAATGAGCAGTTCTTC	CASSLSGTVLANEQFF
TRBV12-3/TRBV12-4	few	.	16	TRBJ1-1	TGTGCCAGCAGTTTATTACGGGGGGCGGGGGTCGCTGAAGCTTTCTTT	CASSLLRGAGVAEAFF
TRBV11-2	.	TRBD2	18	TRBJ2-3	TGTGCCAGCAGCTTAGGCCGACTAGCGGGGGGCCTCACAGATACGCAGTATTTT	CASSLGRLAGGLTDTQYF
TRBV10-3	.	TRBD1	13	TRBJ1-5	TGTGCCATCAGGCAGGGGGCTGGTCAGCCCCAGCATTTT	CAIRQGAGQPQHF
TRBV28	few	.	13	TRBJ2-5	TGTGCCAGCAGCCCGGTCCGGAAAGAGACCCAGTACTTC	CASSPVRKETQYF
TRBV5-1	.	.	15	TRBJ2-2	TGCGCCAGCAGCTTCCGGACAGTGGGCACCGGGGAGCTGTTTTTT	CASSFRTVGTGELFF
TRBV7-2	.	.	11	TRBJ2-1	TGTGCCAGCAGGCTGGCGGATGAGCAGTTCTTC	CASRLADEQFF
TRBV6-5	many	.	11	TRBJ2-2	TGTGCCAGCTCCAACACCGGGGAGCTGTTTTTT	CASSNTGELFF
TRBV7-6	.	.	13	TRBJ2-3	TGTGCCAGCAGCTTTATTAGCACAGATACGCAGTATTTT	CASSFISTDTQYF
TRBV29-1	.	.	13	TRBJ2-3	TGCAGCGTCCGAGGGACGGAGGGAGATACGCAGTATTTT	CSVRGTEGDTQYF
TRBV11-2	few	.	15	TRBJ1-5	TGTGCCAGCAGCTTAGATGGGGGGATGAATCAGCCCCAGCATTTT	CASSLDGGMNQPQHF